The 25 T cell receptor beta chains below were found in one sample sequenced in a study of cytomegalovirus exposure and HLA in healthy donors. The assay was immunoSEQ multiplex PCR, and TCRdb's table has in-frame clones only and misses some. This sample has about 240,000 clones, with roughly 89% found just once. Material for sequencing was PBMCs. The origin of the receptors is a man in his late teens or twenties in good health and CMV-seronegative.

This clone was seen a single time. This CDR3 is CASSVTGEAFF. Here the CDR3 DNA reads TGTGCCAGTAGTGTAACAGGTGAAGCTTTCTTT. The V call is TRBV19, the J call TRBJ1-1, with TRBD1 as a possible D gene (5 bases). Trimming left V 5 bases short and J 7 bases short, with 8 bases between. The CDR3 extends over 11 amino acids. CDR1 LNHDA and CDR2 SQIVND come from the germline V gene (reference sequence).

V usage is TRBV19 and J usage is TRBJ2-2; D is unclear. V was trimmed by 6 bases and J by 6 bases, leaving 14 bases between them. The V gene's germline CDR1 is LNHDA and CDR2 SQIVND (reference sequence). The CDR3 loop spans 14 amino acids. The CDR3 loop reads CASSTGYRAGELFF. In DNA, the CDR3 is TGTGCCAGTAGCACCGGGTACCGGGCCGGGGAGCTGTTTTTT.

This chain links TRBV7-2 with TRBJ1-4, with no clear D. This CDR3 comprises 16 residues. With 3 bases removed from V and 4 bases from J, the gap between germline ends came to 15 bases. Germline CDR1 and CDR2: SGHTA and FQGNSA. The CDR3 sequence: CASSFGFGMSNEKLFF. CDR3 nucleotides: TGTGCCAGCAGCTTCGGCTTCGGGATGAGTAATGAAAAACTGTTTTTT.

In nucleotides, the CDR3 is TGCGCCAGCAGCTTGGTGGCGGGGAACACCGGGGAGCTGTTTTTT. Translating gives CASSLVAGNTGELFF. The chain carries TRBV5-1 and TRBJ2-2, with D tentatively TRBD2 (5 bases). This CDR3 is built from 15 residues. Trimming removed 0 bases from V and 1 base from J, with 7 bases in between. Germline CDR1 and CDR2: SGHRS and YFSETQ.

The table lists this clone with a count of one. The V and J genes are TRBV5-1 and TRBJ2-5; D might be TRBD2 (6 bases). In germline, CDR1 is SGHRS, CDR2 YFSETQ. V was pared by 7 bases and J by 2 bases, with 15 bases between. CDR3 size: 14 residues. The CDR3 nucleotides read TGCGCCAGCGCCTTGACCGGGGGTCAAGAGACCCAGTACTTC. It specifies CASALTGGQETQYF. Full variable domain (outside the CDR3, taken from reference TRBV5-1 and TRBJ2-5): KAGVTQTPRYLIKTRGQQVTLSCSPISGHRSVSWYQQTPGQGLQFLFEYFSETQRNKGNFPGRFSGRQFSNSRSEMNVSTLELGDSALYLCASALTGGQETQYFGPGTRLLVL.

V is TRBV9 and J is TRBJ1-5, with D possibly TRBD1 on 6 matching bases. From germline, CDR1 is SGDLS and CDR2 YYNGEE. The CDR3 contains 15 residues. Trimming removed 0 bases at V and 4 bases at J, with 11 bases between. CDR3 nucleotides: TGTGCCAGCAGCGTAGGACAGGCTCCAAATCAGCCCCAGCATTTT. It is translated as CASSVGQAPNQPQHF.

The chain has TRBV4-1 and TRBJ2-2, with TRBD2 matching over 10 bases. The CDR3 length is 16 residues. Trimming took 3 bases from V and 7 from J; bases not matched to a gene: 8. Per the germline V gene, CDR1 is MGHRA and CDR2 is YSYEKL. CDR3 residues: CASSQGAGGPGGELFF. CDR3 DNA sequence: TGCGCCAGCAGCCAGGGAGCGGGGGGGCCTGGCGGGGAGCTGTTTTTT.

The chain couples TRBV9 to TRBJ1-6; D may be TRBD1 (6 bases). This CDR3 has 14 amino acids. V dropped 0 bases and J dropped 9 bases, with 10 bases sitting between them. In germline, CDR1 is SGDLS, CDR2 YYNGEE. In nucleotides, the CDR3 is TGTGCCAGCAGCGTAGCAGGGGTTGGTTCACCCCTCCACTTT. Amino acids: CASSVAGVGSPLHF.

This clone was detected only once. The chain joins TRBV4-1 to TRBJ2-5; 9 bases map to TRBD2. The V and J ends lost 4 bases and 2 bases, in that order; junction bases with no gene match: 14. Germline V lookup: CDR1 MGHRA, CDR2 YSYEKL. The CDR3 runs to 18 residues. CDR3 residues: CASSRLPGTSFRQETQYF. CDR3 bases: TGCGCCAGCAGCCGCCTACCCGGGACTAGCTTTCGGCAAGAGACCCAGTACTTC.

The chain recombines TRBV5-1 with TRBJ2-5, with 9 nucleotides matching TRBD2. Germline V CDR1 and CDR2: SGHRS, YFSETQ. V shed 7 bases, J shed 4 bases, and the junction held 8 bases outside the gene matches. CDR3 length equals 14 residues. CDR3 loop: CASAGGTSLETQYF. In DNA form, the CDR3 reads TGCGCCAGCGCCGGTGGGACTAGCCTAGAGACCCAGTACTTC.

The rearrangement uses TRBV7-8 and TRBJ1-5; TRBD1 is a possible D gene (5 bases). Trimming stripped 5 bases from V and 1 base from J, with 18 bases between. Germline CDR1 is SGHVS and CDR2 is FQNEAQ. The CDR3 runs 17 residues. DNA for the CDR3: TGTGCCAGCAGCCCTAGAATGTCGGGGGTCAGCAATCAGCCCCAGCATTTT. As protein: CASSPRMSGVSNQPQHF.

This clone appeared once. V is TRBV4-2 and J is TRBJ2-1, with 8 bases that match TRBD2. Germline CDR1 is LGHNA and CDR2 is YNFKEQ. This CDR3 has 17 residues. V was pared by 4 bases and J by 9 bases, with 17 bases of the junction left unmatched. DNA for the CDR3: TGTGCCAGCAGCCCCGTCTCGGGAGGGCCAGATGGGGGTGAGCAGTTCTTC. It encodes CASSPVSGGPDGGEQFF.

The chain carries TRBV11-2 and TRBJ1-2, with TRBD1 matching over 9 bases. V trimming: 2 bases; J trimming: 4 bases; junction bases outside the gene matches: 5. Germline V gives CDR1 SGHAT, CDR2 FQNNGV. CDR3 length equals 15 residues. CDR3 sequence: CASSLNRGLGYGYTF. The CDR3 nucleotides are TGTGCCAGCAGCTTAAACAGGGGGCTAGGCTATGGCTACACCTTC.

This chain uses TRBV5-1 with TRBJ2-3; a possible D gene is TRBD1 (5 bases). Trimming removed 5 bases at V and 6 bases at J, with 10 bases between. The germline V gene has CDR1 SGHRS and CDR2 YFSETQ. The CDR3 length is 12 residues. CDR3 amino acids: CASRVGADTQYF. CDR3 DNA sequence: TGCGCCAGCAGGGTAGGGGCCGATACGCAGTATTTT.

J is TRBJ2-7 and V is TRBV27; D gene ambiguous. The germline V gene has CDR1 MNHEY and CDR2 SMNVEV (reference sequence). The CDR3 is 12 residues long. Deletions cut 5 bases from V and 5 bases from J, with 10 bases between. The CDR3 bases are TGTGCCAGCAGTGTAAACGCGAACGAGCAGTACTTC. Encoded protein: CASSVNANEQYF.

The chain combines TRBV25-1 with TRBJ2-7, with D uncertain. The CDR3 sequence is 13 residues long. CDR1 is MGHDK, CDR2 SYGVNS, per germline. Between the trimmed V and J ends, which lost 1 base and 2 bases, there was a span of 6 bases. In DNA, the CDR3 is TGTGCCAGCAGTGAATCTCGAGCCTACGAGCAGTACTTC. Its protein is CASSESRAYEQYF.

The rearrangement uses TRBV5-6 and TRBJ1-2; the D is unclear. Trimming removed 2 bases from V and 5 bases from J, with 16 bases in between. The germline V gene has CDR1 SGHDT and CDR2 YYEEEE. The CDR3 sequence is 15 residues long. This CDR3 is CASSLVTGLRYGYTF. The CDR3 bases are TGTGCCAGCAGCTTAGTGACGGGATTAAGGTATGGCTACACCTTC.

The J gene is TRBJ2-5, the V gene TRBV13, with TRBD2 as a possible D gene (5 bases). The CDR3 is made up of 13 amino acids. With 5 bases removed from V and 5 bases from J, the gap between germline ends came to 12 bases. Per germline, CDR1 PRHDT and CDR2 FYEKMQ (reference sequence). Here the CDR3 reads CASSPKTGETQYF. The CDR3 DNA reads as TGTGCCAGCAGCCCAAAGACGGGGGAGACCCAGTACTTC. Variable domain in full (rest from reference TRBV13 and TRBJ2-5): AAGVIQSPRHLIKEKRETATLKCYPIPRHDTVYWYQQGPGQDPQFLISFYEKMQSDKGSIPDRFSAQQFSDYHSELNMSSLELGDSALYFCASSPKTGETQYFGPGTRLLVL.

This clone has a single count. This chain uses TRBV28 with TRBJ2-2, with 11 bases fitting TRBD2. Trimming took 8 bases from V and 1 from J; bases not matched to a gene: 3. Germline V lookup: CDR1 MDHEN, CDR2 SYDVKM. This CDR3 is built from 15 residues. This chain's CDR3 is CASEGLAENTGELFF. DNA for the CDR3: TGTGCCAGCGAGGGACTAGCGGAGAACACCGGGGAGCTGTTTTTT.

The V gene is TRBV6-5, the J gene TRBJ2-2; D is possibly TRBD1 (5 bases). The V gene lost 5 bases and the J gene lost 4 bases, with 11 bases spanning the gap. The CDR3 runs 14 residues. Germline V CDR1 and CDR2: MNHEY, SVGAGI. CDR3 sequence reads: CASSQRRGTGELFF. CDR3 in DNA: TGTGCCAGCAGTCAACGAAGGGGCACCGGGGAGCTGTTTTTT.

The rearrangement links TRBV6-6 to TRBJ1-5; D not certain. Trimming shortened V by 7 bases and J by 5 bases, and 12 bases separated the two germline ends. CDR1 is MNHNY, CDR2 SVGAGI, per germline (reference sequence). The CDR3 is made up of 13 amino acids. CDR3 DNA sequence: TGTGCCAGCACCCCGGCCGGGGATCAGCCCCAGCATTTT. The encoded protein is CASTPAGDQPQHF.

This clone was seen a single time. The CDR3: CASSELGLTDTQYF. CDR3 sequence (DNA): TGCGCCAGCAGTGAACTAGGGCTCACAGATACGCAGTATTTT. The rearrangement links TRBV10-1 to TRBJ2-3; D may be TRBD2 (5 bases). Deletions cut 3 bases from V and 2 bases from J, with 9 bases between. Looked up from germline, CDR1 is WNHNN and CDR2 is SYGVQD (reference sequence). The CDR3 has 14 amino acids.

V usage is TRBV7-9 and J usage is TRBJ1-5; the D is unclear. The CDR3 has 12 amino acids. V was shortened by 2 bases and J by 7 bases, with 6 bases between the two germline ends. Germline assignment: CDR1 SEHNR and CDR2 FQNEAQ (reference sequence). The CDR3: CASSLIAQPQHF. In DNA, the CDR3 is TGTGCCAGCAGCTTAATAGCCCAGCCCCAGCATTTT.

This clone is a singleton in its sample. The chain joins TRBV5-6 to TRBJ1-5; 7 bases are a match to TRBD1. The CDR3 spans 16 residues. V lost 3 bases, J lost 8 bases, and 14 bases stayed unmatched. Germline V gives CDR1 SGHDT, CDR2 YYEEEE. CDR3 sequence reads: CASSSAGGEAVKPQHF. CDR3 DNA sequence: TGTGCCAGCAGCTCAGCAGGGGGTGAGGCAGTAAAGCCCCAGCATTTT.

V usage is TRBV7-9 and J usage is TRBJ2-2; 10 bases are a match to TRBD2. The CDR3 length is 15 residues. CDR1 SEHNR and CDR2 FQNEAQ come from the germline V gene (reference sequence). The junction had 2 bases not matched to a gene; V was cut back by 2 bases and J by 5 bases. The CDR3 spells CASSLLAGATGELFF. CDR3 in DNA: TGTGCCAGCAGCTTACTAGCGGGGGCAACCGGGGAGCTGTTTTTT.